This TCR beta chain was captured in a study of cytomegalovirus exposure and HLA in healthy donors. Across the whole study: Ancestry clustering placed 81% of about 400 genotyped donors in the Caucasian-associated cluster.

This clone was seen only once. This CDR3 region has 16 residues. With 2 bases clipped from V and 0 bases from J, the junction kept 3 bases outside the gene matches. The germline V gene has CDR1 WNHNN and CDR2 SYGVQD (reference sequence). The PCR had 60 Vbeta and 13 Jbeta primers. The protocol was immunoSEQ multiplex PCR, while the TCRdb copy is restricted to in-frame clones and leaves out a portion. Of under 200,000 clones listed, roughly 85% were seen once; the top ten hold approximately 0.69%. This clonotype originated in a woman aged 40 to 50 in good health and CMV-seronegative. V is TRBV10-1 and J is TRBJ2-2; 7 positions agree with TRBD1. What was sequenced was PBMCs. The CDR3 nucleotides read TGCGCCAGCAGTGAGGTAGGGGGCTCGAACACCGGGGAGCTGTTTTTT. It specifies CASSEVGGSNTGELFF.